This TCR beta chain originates from a study of OX40 agonist ivuxolimab in advanced cancers. The V gene lost 8 bases and the J gene lost 2 bases, with 13 bases spanning the gap. CDR3 length: 13 amino acids. The germline V gene has CDR1 SGHAT and CDR2 FQNNGV. The protocol was immunoSEQ multiplex PCR, while the TCRdb copy is restricted to in-frame clones and leaves out a portion. The table records 26,000 or so clones, around 86% of them present only once. This clonotype originated in an adult with an advanced solid tumor such as melanoma, head and neck, liver or kidney cancer. This material consisted of CD4+ or CD8+ T cells sorted from blood, taken in a trial of the OX40 agonist ivuxolimab. The chain uses TRBV11-2 and TRBJ2-7, with D perhaps being TRBD1 or TRBD2 (7 bases each). The CDR3 coding sequence is TGTGCCAGCTTACAGGGGAGGGCCTACGAGCAGTACTTC. It yields the protein CASLQGRAYEQYF.